These T cell receptor beta chains were read from a single sample in a study of CD8 T cells in Susac syndrome. TCRdb redid the calling of the immunoSEQ multiplex PCR reads with MiXCR, one entry per CDR3 protein. Among over 300,000 distinct CDR3 sequences, about 92% were seen once, and the ten largest hold about 0.07%. The specimen was CD4+ T cells from PBMCs. These receptor sequences come from a human donor with multiple sclerosis. Each CDR3 is given with its conserved first and last residue. The D gene is left open where the match is weak. Where a row states a size, it is once, few, many or the class of an expanded clone; other rows omit it.

j_call d_call v_call clone_size cdr3_nt cdr3_aa
TRBJ2-3 NA TRBV30 NA TGTGCCTGGAGGGGGGTCACAGATACGCAGTATTTT CAWRGVTDTQYF
TRBJ2-7 NA TRBV20-1 NA TGCAGTGCTAGAGTACCATTCGGGCAGTTCTACGAGCAGTACTTC CSARVPFGQFYEQYF
TRBJ1-4 NA TRBV2 NA TGTGCCAGCAGTGACATGGGAAAACTGTTTTTT CASSDMGKLFF
TRBJ1-2 NA TRBV14 NA TGTGCCAGCAGCTCAAGTTCGGGGCGTAACTATGGCTACACCTTC CASSSSSGRNYGYTF
TRBJ2-1 NA TRBV2 NA TGTGCCAGCAAATCCGGGCCCTACAATGAGCAGTTCTTC CASKSGPYNEQFF
TRBJ2-7 TRBD1 TRBV6-5 NA TGTGCCAGCAGACCCCCCGGGACAGGGTACGACGAGCAGTACTTC CASRPPGTGYDEQYF
TRBJ1-2 NA TRBV20-1 NA TGCAGTGCTAGAGATCGCGGGCTGGTGGACTATGGCTACACCTTC CSARDRGLVDYGYTF
TRBJ2-3 NA TRBV7-2 NA TGTGCCAGCAGCTTAAGGAGGATGGATACGCAGTATTTT CASSLRRMDTQYF
TRBJ2-1 TRBD2 TRBV20-1 NA TGCAGTGCTGTTATAGCGGGAGCCCCCTACAATGAGCAGTTCTTC CSAVIAGAPYNEQFF
TRBJ2-3 NA TRBV20-1 NA TGCAGTGCGACGACGGGAAGGGGCACAGGGACAGATACGCAGTATTTT CSATTGRGTGTDTQYF
TRBJ2-1 TRBD2 TRBV27 NA TGTGCCAGCAGTTTAACCCGGACTAGCGCAGAGCAGTTCTTC CASSLTRTSAEQFF
TRBJ2-5 NA TRBV29-1 NA TGCAGCGTTGAAGCCGGGGCGGGGGAGACCCAGTACTTC CSVEAGAGETQYF
TRBJ2-5 NA TRBV7-3 NA TGTGCCAGCAGCTTGGCACTCCAAGAGACCCAGTACTTC CASSLALQETQYF
TRBJ2-1 NA TRBV30 NA TGTGCTTTGGAGCGTGGGGGCGGGTACAATGAGCAGTTCTTC CALERGGGYNEQFF
TRBJ2-2 NA TRBV2 NA TGTGCCAGCAGGGCCCGAGGGGCCGGGGAGCTGTTTTTT CASRARGAGELFF
TRBJ2-3 NA TRBV19 NA TGTGCCAGTAGTTTTACAGGAAACACAGATACGCAGTATTTT CASSFTGNTDTQYF
TRBJ2-1 NA TRBV3-1 NA TGTGCCAGCAGCGTTCGTCGTGAGCAGTTCTTC CASSVRREQFF
TRBJ1-1 NA TRBV7-9 NA TGTGCCAGCAGCCTCACCCGAGGGGAGGGGGCTGAAGCTTTCTTT CASSLTRGEGAEAFF
TRBJ1-3 NA TRBV20-1 NA TGCAGTGCTAGAGCAACCGTGGGAGCTGGAAACACCATATATTTT CSARATVGAGNTIYF
TRBJ2-4 TRBD2 TRBV6-2/TRBV6-3 NA TGTGCCAGCAGTTCGAGCGGGAGGGGAAACATTCAGTACTTC CASSSSGRGNIQYF
TRBJ2-7 NA TRBV7-9 NA TGTGCCAGCAGCCCCGGGTCCAGAACCTACGAGCAGTACTTC CASSPGSRTYEQYF
TRBJ1-6 NA TRBV30 NA TGTGCCTGGAGTGTACAATCAGGGAGAAATTCACCCCTCCACTTT CAWSVQSGRNSPLHF
TRBJ2-5 NA TRBV5-1 NA TGCGCCAGCAGCTTTTTTTCGTCTGGGAGGCAAGAGACCCAGTACTTC CASSFFSSGRQETQYF
TRBJ2-2 TRBD2 TRBV7-2 NA TGTGCCAGCAGCCCGCGGGGGGGAACGAACACCGGGGAGCTGTTTTTT CASSPRGGTNTGELFF
TRBJ1-4 NA TRBV5-1 NA TGCGCCAGCAGCTTTGGGGCAACTAATGAAAAACTGTTTTTT CASSFGATNEKLFF
TRBJ2-1 TRBD2 TRBV6-5 NA TGTGCCAGCAGTTCGCCTAGCGGGAGGAAAAATGAGCAGTTCTTC CASSSPSGRKNEQFF
TRBJ2-7 NA TRBV29-1 NA TGCAGCGTTGAGTCCGGAGCGGGTTCATCTTCCTACGAGCAGTACTTC CSVESGAGSSSYEQYF
TRBJ2-3 NA TRBV7-3 NA TGTGCCAGCAGCGCCGAAGCCGCCGCAGATACGCAGTATTTT CASSAEAAADTQYF
TRBJ1-6 NA TRBV30 NA TGTGCCTGGACGGACGATAATTCACCCCTCCACTTT CAWTDDNSPLHF
TRBJ2-5 TRBD2 TRBV20-1 NA TGCAGTGCTAGAGGCGGTAGCGGGGGAGAGACCCAGTACTTC CSARGGSGGETQYF
TRBJ1-5 NA TRBV7-8 NA TGTGCCAGCAGCTTCCCCGGTGGGCAGGGTCAGCCCCAGCATTTT CASSFPGGQGQPQHF
TRBJ2-5 TRBD2 TRBV7-2 NA TGTGCCAGCAGCTTAGCGCATGGGGTAGCGGGAGGGCCCGTAGAGACCCAGTACTTC CASSLAHGVAGGPVETQYF
TRBJ1-3 TRBD1 TRBV6-1 NA TGTGCCAGCAGTGACAACAGGGGGATTGGCACCATATATTTT CASSDNRGIGTIYF
TRBJ2-3 NA TRBV18 NA TGTGCCAGCTCACCACCTTCCACAGATACGCAGTATTTT CASSPPSTDTQYF
TRBJ2-7 TRBD2 TRBV15 few TGTGCCACCAGCAAGGGACTAGCTTCCGAGCAGTACTTC CATSKGLASEQYF
TRBJ2-1 NA TRBV4-3 NA TGCGCCAGCAGCCAACACCTTGTTGAGGGGGTTGAGCAGTTCTTC CASSQHLVEGVEQFF
TRBJ1-3 TRBD1 TRBV23-1 NA TGCGCCAGCAGTCGGGAGACAGGGGCTTCTAGGGGAAACACCATATATTTT CASSRETGASRGNTIYF
TRBJ2-3 TRBD2 TRBV6-2/TRBV6-3 NA TGTGCCAGCACGAGCAGCGGGAGTATCCCAGATACGCAGTATTTT CASTSSGSIPDTQYF
TRBJ2-7 NA TRBV12-3/TRBV12-4 NA TGTGCCAGCAGTTTAACCGGGTGGCTAGCGTCCGGAACCCACTACGAGCAGTACTTC CASSLTGWLASGTHYEQYF
TRBJ1-1 TRBD1 TRBV5-4 NA TGTGCCAGCAGCTCCACCGGGACAGGGGGTACTGAAGCTTTCTTT CASSSTGTGGTEAFF
TRBJ2-2 TRBD2 TRBV27 NA TGTGCCAGCAAGGCCCTGGGAGGGTTAAACACCGGGGAGCTGTTTTTT CASKALGGLNTGELFF
TRBJ1-1 NA TRBV30 NA TGTGCCTTGCGGACTTTCCCTGAAGCTTTCTTT CALRTFPEAFF
TRBJ2-5 NA TRBV14 NA TGTGCCAGCAGCCAAGGGCGTCTACAGGGAGAGACCCAGTACTTC CASSQGRLQGETQYF
TRBJ2-1 NA TRBV30 NA TGTGCCTGGAGTGGGTACGGTATTATTTACAATGAGCAGTTCTTC CAWSGYGIIYNEQFF
TRBJ1-1 TRBD1 TRBV29-1 NA TGCAGCGTGAATACAGGGGGGAACACTGAAGCTTTCTTT CSVNTGGNTEAFF
TRBJ1-1 TRBD1 TRBV6-2/TRBV6-3 NA TGTGCCAGCAGCTTCCCCGTAGGACAGGGGATAAACACTGAAGCTTTCTTT CASSFPVGQGINTEAFF
TRBJ2-7 TRBD1 TRBV5-4 NA TGTGCCAGCATGGGACAGGGGATGAACGAGCAGTACTTC CASMGQGMNEQYF
TRBJ1-2 NA TRBV12-3/TRBV12-4 NA TGTGCCAGCAGTTTTCAGGGGCGCGGCTATGGCTACACCTTC CASSFQGRGYGYTF
TRBJ1-5 NA TRBV11-2 NA TGTGCCAGCAGCTTTGGGGGTTCTCAGCCCCAGCATTTT CASSFGGSQPQHF
TRBJ1-2 TRBD1 TRBV19 NA TGTGCCACCAGAAGACAGGGAACCTCAGGAGTCTATGGCTACACCTTC CATRRQGTSGVYGYTF
TRBJ2-3 NA TRBV12-3/TRBV12-4 NA TGTGCCAGCAGTTTAAATGAAGATACGCAGTATTTT CASSLNEDTQYF
TRBJ2-3 TRBD1 TRBV29-1 NA TGCAGCGTCGAACCGGACAGGGGCAGCACAGATACGCAGTATTTT CSVEPDRGSTDTQYF
TRBJ2-3 TRBD2 TRBV5-1 NA TGCGCCAGCAGCTTAACTAGCGGGGGGTCCTCTCGCACAGATACGCAGTATTTT CASSLTSGGSSRTDTQYF
TRBJ2-1 NA TRBV14 NA TGTGCCAGCAGTCGACCCTCAGCCTTCCTGATTCGGTACAATGAGCAGTTCTTC CASSRPSAFLIRYNEQFF
TRBJ2-1 TRBD2 TRBV20-1 NA TGCAGTGCTAGAACTAGCGGGGGGCCGATGTTTTACAATGAGCAGTTCTTC CSARTSGGPMFYNEQFF
TRBJ1-4 NA TRBV30 NA TGTGCCTGGAGTCCAAATCGTTGGGGGAATAATGAAAAACTGTTTTTT CAWSPNRWGNNEKLFF
TRBJ2-3 NA TRBV2 NA TGTGCCAGCAAGAAGGGGGATTGGACGGATACGCAGTATTTT CASKKGDWTDTQYF
TRBJ1-2 TRBD1 TRBV18 NA TGTGCCAGCTCACAGGACAGGGGACACTGGGGCTACACCTTC CASSQDRGHWGYTF